This T cell receptor (beta chain) originates from a study of beta chain features in type 1 diabetes. Study background: Patients were similar to healthy donors in age and gender (as well as in cell yields). General observations from the study: Cells that show high TCR expression could be over-represented by cDNA sequencing. Significant though moderate, a shortening of TCRB CDR3s appeared in all four CD4+ subsets of Type 1 diabetes patients. Type 1 diabetes patients showed fewer insertions and more deletions at VDJ junctions. Any HLA type influence on TCRB rearrangement was left unresolved here.

A remark on this clone: Its matching antigen is unknown.

The CDR3 runs to 16 residues. CDR1 is LNHDA, CDR2 SQIVND, per germline (reference sequence). V lost 3 bases to trimming and J lost 5 bases; unmatched junction nucleotides: 10. As every portion of the isolated RNA was reverse transcribed, the sequencing read expressed TCRB transcripts. Clones were read by immunoSEQ multiplex PCR, and TCRdb kept only the in-frame ones, dropping some. The sample carries around 97,000 clones, 28% recorded once. The receptor's source is a woman younger than 30 with type 1 diabetes. Material: central memory CD4+ T cells from blood. The chain carries TRBV19 and TRBJ1-5; 7 bases match TRBD1. The CDR3 loop is CASSIRTGPTYQPQHF. The CDR3 nucleotides are TGTGCCAGTAGTATTCGGACAGGCCCAACATATCAGCCCCAGCATTTT.